This TCR beta chain was identified in a study of blood T cell repertoires in COVID-19. At the level of the study: The study drew acute and convalescent COVID-19 samples from the United States, Italy and Spain. From T cells, B-cell-depleted T cells, or PBMCs came the material, which was cDNA or gDNA.

As handled by the study authors: Quantification of nucleated cells was approximated via reference gene primer amplification. Profiled with immunoSEQ multiplex PCR; TCRdb holds only in-frame clones, not every one. For V, J and clone size, that table is used; D and trimming come from the DNA. The sample has approximately 50,000 clones; less than 90% are singletons. Source material: peripheral blood. This TCR derives from a human donor in a cohort sampled during active COVID-19.

For the CDR3, the DNA is TGTGCCAGCTCACCTTGGGTAGGGACAGGGGATGGCTACACCTTC. Translated, it gives CASSPWVGTGDGYTF. The V call is TRBV18, the J call TRBJ1-2; TRBD1 matches 10 bases. This CDR3 has 15 amino acids. V shed 3 bases and J 6 bases; nucleotides not matched to a gene: 7. Germline values: CDR1 KGHSH, CDR2 LQKENI.